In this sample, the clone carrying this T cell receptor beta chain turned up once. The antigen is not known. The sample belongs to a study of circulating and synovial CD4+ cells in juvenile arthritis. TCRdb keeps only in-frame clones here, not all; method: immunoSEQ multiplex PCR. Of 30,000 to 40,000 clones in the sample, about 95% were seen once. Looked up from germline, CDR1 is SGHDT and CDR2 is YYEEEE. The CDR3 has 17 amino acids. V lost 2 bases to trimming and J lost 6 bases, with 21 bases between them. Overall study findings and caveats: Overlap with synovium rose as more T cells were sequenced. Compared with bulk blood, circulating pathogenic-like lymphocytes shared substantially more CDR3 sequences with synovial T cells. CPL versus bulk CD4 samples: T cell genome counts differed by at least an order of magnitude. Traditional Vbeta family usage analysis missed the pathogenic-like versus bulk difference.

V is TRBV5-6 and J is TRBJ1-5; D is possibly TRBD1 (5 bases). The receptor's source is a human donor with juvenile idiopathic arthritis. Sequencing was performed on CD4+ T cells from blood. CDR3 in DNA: TGTGCCAGCAGCTTTCTCTTAGGAGGGGACCTCCGTCAGCCCCAGCATTTT. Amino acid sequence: CASSFLLGGDLRQPQHF.